A selection of T cell receptor beta chains follows, all from one sample in a study of identifying expanded T cells in peripheral blood. Measured with immunoSEQ multiplex PCR; TCRdb has only the in-frame clones, and not every one. The profile covers about 130,000 clones, with about 86% appearing a single time and 8% to 9% taken by the ten largest. Material: blood. Every receptor here comes from a person aged 18-70 years in good health. The CDR3 runs from the conserved cysteine through the conserved F or W. D genes are given only for firm matches. Some rows have no size entry. The others give once, few or many, or a class for an expanded clone.

J gene	clone size	D gene	V gene	CDR3 DNA	CDR3 protein
TRBJ1-1	NA	NA	TRBV5-1	TGCGCCAGCAGCTCGGCAGCCGGTAGTAGTGAAGCTTTCTTT	CASSSAAGSSEAFF
TRBJ2-3	NA	NA	TRBV15	TGTGCCACCAGCAGAGATGAGGCAGGGGGCACAGATACGCAGTATTTT	CATSRDEAGGTDTQYF
TRBJ1-2	NA	NA	TRBV28	TGTGCCAGCAGTTTTAAGGGAGGGTATACCTTC	CASSFKGGYTF
TRBJ1-2	once	NA	TRBV6-6	TGTGCCAGCAGTTATGTAAGCTATGGCTACACCTTC	CASSYVSYGYTF
TRBJ2-1	NA	NA	TRBV6-5	TGTGCCAGCAGTCACGGGACTCTCGGAGACAATGAGCAGTTCTTC	CASSHGTLGDNEQFF
TRBJ2-3	NA	NA	TRBV10-2	TGCGCCCTACGAGGGACTCAACCTACAGATACGCAGTATTTT	CALRGTQPTDTQYF
TRBJ1-2	NA	TRBD1	TRBV6-5	TGTGCCAGCAGTTATGAGGGACAGGGGACATACTATGGCTACACCTTC	CASSYEGQGTYYGYTF
TRBJ1-1	NA	NA	TRBV23-1	TGCGCCAGCACCCGGGGCAGGTTCGGGACCACTGAAGCTTTCTTT	CASTRGRFGTTEAFF
TRBJ1-2	NA	NA	TRBV4-2	TGTGCCAGCAGCCAAGCTGGGAATAACTATGGCTACACCTTC	CASSQAGNNYGYTF
TRBJ2-6	NA	NA	TRBV5-6	TGTGCCAGCAGCGGACGATCGTTCTCTGGGGCCAACGTCCTGACTTTC	CASSGRSFSGANVLTF
TRBJ2-4	NA	TRBD1	TRBV12-5	TGTGCTTCTAGGACAGGGGAAGCCAAAAACATTCAGTACTTC	CASRTGEAKNIQYF
TRBJ1-5	NA	NA	TRBV19	TGTGCCAGTGCGGCGCTACGGGACAAACAACCTAATCAGCCCCAGCATTTT	CASAALRDKQPNQPQHF
TRBJ1-5	NA	NA	TRBV5-5	TGTGCCAGCAGCTTGTTTGAGAATCAGCCCCAGCATTTT	CASSLFENQPQHF
TRBJ2-5	NA	NA	TRBV4-3	TGCGCCAGCAGCCAATTGGGTATACAAGAGACCCAGTACTTC	CASSQLGIQETQYF
TRBJ2-7	NA	NA	TRBV28	TGTGCCAGCAGGATTCCAGGGCCGTCGTCCTACGAGCAGTACTTC	CASRIPGPSSYEQYF
TRBJ1-4	once	NA	TRBV6-1	TGTGCCAGCACATCCATTGAAAAACTGTTTTTT	CASTSIEKLFF
TRBJ1-3	NA	TRBD1	TRBV2	TGTGCCAGCAGTCACCCGGGACAGGGGTCCACCCGCTCTGGAAACACCATATATTTT	CASSHPGQGSTRSGNTIYF